This T cell receptor (beta chain) stems from a study of T cell repertoires in cytomegalovirus infection. The overall study: Public TCR beta signature analysis indicated the presence of both CMV infection and matching HLA type.

The study, taken as a whole, reports: Totalled public TCR beta family frequency picked out people who carried CMV plus the relevant HLA. In two of eight donors, the top clonotype was HLA-C-restricted CMV-specific.

TCRdb used MiXCR to reprocess the reads, holding one entry per CDR3 protein. The sample records 250,000 or so distinct CDR3 sequences, over 8% being singletons. Per germline, CDR1 GTSNPN and CDR2 SVGIG (reference sequence). V was pared by 1 base and J by 9 bases, with 10 bases between. This CDR3 has 13 amino acids. This clonotype has a single count. Its antigen is not identified. This receptor was taken from a human donor in good health (CMV status not recorded). Some clones in this sample may be carry-over from other donors' samples. The V and J genes are TRBV30 and TRBJ1-6; D call uncertain. Specimen: PBMCs. This chain's CDR3 is CAWSEGPSSPLHF. DNA for the CDR3: TGTGCCTGGAGTGAAGGGCCCAGTTCACCCCTCCACTTT.